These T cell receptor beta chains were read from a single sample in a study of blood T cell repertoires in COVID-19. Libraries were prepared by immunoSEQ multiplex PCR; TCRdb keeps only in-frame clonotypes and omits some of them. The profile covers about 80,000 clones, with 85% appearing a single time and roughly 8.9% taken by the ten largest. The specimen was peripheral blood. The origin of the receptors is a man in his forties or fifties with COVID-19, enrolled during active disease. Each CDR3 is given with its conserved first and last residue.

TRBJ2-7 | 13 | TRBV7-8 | CASSEVGGGEQYF
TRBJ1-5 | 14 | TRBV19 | CASRPGGSNQPQHF
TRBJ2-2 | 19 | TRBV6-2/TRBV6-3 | CASSYSGTSGRRFTGELFF
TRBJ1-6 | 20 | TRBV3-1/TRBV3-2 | CASSPNPGQFRMWRGSPLHF
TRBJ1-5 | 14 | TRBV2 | CASSESGDRQPQHF
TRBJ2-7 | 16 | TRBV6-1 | CASSALAGGSSYEQYF
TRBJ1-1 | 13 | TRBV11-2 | CASSLERNTEAFF
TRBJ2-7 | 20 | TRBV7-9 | CASSTSMTSGRTGGAYEQYF
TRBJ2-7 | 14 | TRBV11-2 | CASSPGTGAYEQYF
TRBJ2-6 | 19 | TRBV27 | CASRPRTGLNPGGANVLTF
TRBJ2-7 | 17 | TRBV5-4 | CASSLVLAGGPLQGQYF
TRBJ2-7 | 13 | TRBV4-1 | CASSQVESYEQYF
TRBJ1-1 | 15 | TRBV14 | CASSIQTGGYTEAFF
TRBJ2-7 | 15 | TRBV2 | CASSDAGTASGEQYF
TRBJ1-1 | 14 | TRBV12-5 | CASARGQVNTEAFF
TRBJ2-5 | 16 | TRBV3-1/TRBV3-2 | CASSQVAGGPGETQYF
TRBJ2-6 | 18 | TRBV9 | CASSVGTGGLAGANVLTF
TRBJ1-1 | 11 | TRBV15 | CATRGGGEAFF
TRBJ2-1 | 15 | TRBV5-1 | CASSFLAGGNNEQFF
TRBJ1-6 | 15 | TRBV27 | CASRPGTGYNSPLHF
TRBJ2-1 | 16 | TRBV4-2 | CASSQDRTSGYNEQFF
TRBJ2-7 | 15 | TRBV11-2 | CASSLVAISSYEQYF
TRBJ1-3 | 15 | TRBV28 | CASSNTGHSGNTIYF